This TCR beta chain was profiled in a study of cytomegalovirus exposure and HLA in healthy donors. Concerning this clone: Antigen: not known.

Researchers ran the PCR with 60 Vbeta and 13 Jbeta primers. Produced via immunoSEQ multiplex PCR; TCRdb's table is partial and in-frame only. The sample lists around 150,000 clones, around 69% occurring once. CDR1 SNHLY and CDR2 FYNNEI come from the germline V gene. This CDR3 is built from 17 residues. Overall study results and limits: In a later analysis, TCR beta V- and J-gene trimming showed a link to a missense DCLRE1C variant. According to an earlier analysis, most TCR beta V segments yielded productive rearrangements about 90% or about 30% of the time. Further analysis was carried out later, and it showed several of the most significant clusters appearing linked to common viral pathogens. Among the CMV-associated chains, three were confirmed in vitro as specific for CMV antigens.

The chain recombines TRBV2 with TRBJ2-5; D is possibly TRBD1 (5 bases). This receptor was obtained from a man in his sixties in good health and CMV-seronegative. Sequenced sample: PBMCs. CDR3 DNA: TGTGCTACTCTGGGCGGCAGGGCCTTAGCCACCAAAGAGACCCAGTACTTC. Protein product: CATLGGRALATKETQYF.